The 7 T cell receptor beta chains below were found in one sample sequenced in a study of T-cell memory formation after mild COVID-19. MiXCR was run by TCRdb on the 5' RACE reads, yielding one entry per CDR3 protein. Of about 160,000 distinct CDR3 sequences listed, 30% to 35% are singletons. Sample: PBMCs or a T cell subset sorted from them (not recorded which). All receptors come from an adult woman who had mild COVID-19 (a few samples of this study predate the infection). Cell type and time point are not known.

The table lists this clonotype with many counts. This chain links TRBV19 with TRBJ1-1; perhaps TRBD1 as D (6 bases). The germline gives CDR1 LNHDA, CDR2 SQIVND (reference sequence). The CDR3 spans 12 residues. With 8 bases removed from V and 3 bases from J, the gap between germline ends came to 10 bases. In DNA, the CDR3 is TGTGCCAGTTTCTGGGGGCACACTGAAGCTTTCTTT. This translates into CASFWGHTEAFF.

This chain connects TRBV11-2 to TRBJ2-4, with D tentatively TRBD2 (5 bases). The CDR3 totals 13 residues. CDR1 and CDR2 (germline): SGHAT, FQNNGV. Trimming took 0 bases from V and 6 from J, leaving 6 bases between them. The DNA of the CDR3 is TGTGCCAGCAGCTTAGATCGGGGAAACATTCAGTACTTC. Translation gives CASSLDRGNIQYF. The variable domain in full, with the rest retrieved from reference TRBV11-2 and TRBJ2-4, is EAGVAQSPRYKIIEKRQSVAFWCNPISGHATLYWYQQILGQGPKLLIQFQNNGVVDDSQLPKDRFSAERLKGVDSTLKIQPAKLEDSAVYLCASSLDRGNIQYFGAGTRLSVL.

The DNA for the CDR3 is TGTGCCAGTAAACTCCGACAGGGGACCTCCTACGAGCAGTACTTC. It yields the protein CASKLRQGTSYEQYF. The chain combines TRBV19 with TRBJ2-7; 8 positions match TRBD1. V trimming: 7 bases; J trimming: 0 bases; junction bases outside the gene matches: 8. The CDR3 loop spans 15 amino acids. Germline values: CDR1 LNHDA, CDR2 SQIVND (reference sequence). Filled out from reference TRBV19 and TRBJ2-7, the complete variable domain reads DGGITQSPKYLFRKEGQNVTLSCEQNLNHDAMYWYRQDPGQGLRLIYYSQIVNDFQKGDIAEGYSVSREKKESFPLTVTSAQKNPTAFYLCASKLRQGTSYEQYFGPGTRLTVT.

This clonotype appeared a few times. This chain joins TRBV15 and TRBJ1-6; D is unresolved. With 1 base removed from V and 6 bases from J, the gap between germline ends came to 7 bases. Per the germline V gene, CDR1 is LNHNV and CDR2 is YYDKDF (reference sequence). CDR3 length equals 14 residues. The CDR3 protein is CATSRVAVNSPLHF. The CDR3 DNA sequence: TGTGCCACCAGCAGAGTGGCAGTTAATTCACCCCTCCACTTT.

J is TRBJ2-1 and V is TRBV11-1, with 13 bases matching TRBD2. V trimming: 6 bases; J trimming: 2 bases; junction bases outside the gene matches: 7. Germline V gene sequence: CDR1 SGHAT, CDR2 FQDESV (reference sequence). CDR3 length: 17 amino acids. The CDR3 reads CASRPGLAGQAYNEQFF. The CDR3 DNA reads TGTGCCAGCAGACCGGGACTAGCGGGACAAGCCTACAATGAGCAGTTCTTC.

This sequence joins TRBV12-3 or TRBV12-4 and TRBJ2-1; D is uncertain. This CDR3 has 16 amino acids. The ends were cut back, 4 bases at V and 12 bases at J, with 25 bases in the middle. The CDR3 here is CASSSPDSHWTLGQFF. As DNA, the CDR3 is TGTGCCAGCAGTTCACCCGACTCGCATTGGACCTTGGGGCAGTTCTTC.

This clonotype was seen more than once but under ten times. V is TRBV4-3 and J is TRBJ2-4; D uncertain. The germline V gene has CDR1 LGHNA and CDR2 YSLEER. V lost 0 bases, J lost 6 bases, and 9 bases lay in between. The CDR3 loop spans 14 amino acids. CDR3 in DNA: TGCGCCAGCAGCCAAGAAGTGACCTCAAACATTCAGTACTTC. Protein product: CASSQEVTSNIQYF.